This TCR beta chain was profiled in a study of blood T cells in healthy people across ages. Germline values: CDR1 MDHEN, CDR2 SYDVKM. J was trimmed by 8 bases and V by 6 bases; bases with no gene match: 18. This CDR3 has 17 residues. With a J-beta primer mix and a sample-barcoded 5' primer, a second PCR ran 7 to 11 cycles. TCRdb called the 5' RACE reads again in MiXCR, with one record for every CDR3 protein. The repertoire includes 550,000 to 750,000 distinct CDR3 sequences, 20% to 25% of them detected once, and around 3.4% sits in the top ten. This TCR was sampled from a man aged 65-85 years in good health. The sequencing input was blood. This chain uses TRBV28 with TRBJ1-4, with TRBD1 matching over 7 bases. This CDR3 reads CASSLGTAVSYEEKLFF. CDR3 nucleotide sequence: TGTGCCAGCAGCCTCGGGACAGCCGTCTCGTATGAGGAAAAACTGTTTTTT.